The rows below give T cell receptor beta chains drawn from one sample of a study of radiotherapy plus CTLA-4 blockade in lung cancer. Produced via immunoSEQ multiplex PCR; TCRdb's table is partial and in-frame only. The sample yields tens of thousands of clones, approximately 80% seen once. The sample consisted of peripheral blood, taken from a patient treated with radiotherapy plus ipilimumab. These receptors were taken from a human donor with non-small cell lung cancer whose response to radiotherapy plus ipilimumab could not be evaluated. Both conserved end residues are part of each CDR3. A D gene is named only where the DNA matches it firmly. Not all rows give a size; the values are once, few, many and, for expanded clones, a class.

DNA | CDR3 | size | length | J | V | D
TGTGCCAGCAATCGCGAGGTATATAATTCACCCCTCCACTTT | CASNREVYNSPLHF | NA | 14 | TRBJ1-6 | TRBV6-1 | NA
TGTGCCAGCTCACCCCAATACCAAGAGACCCAGTACTTC | CASSPQYQETQYF | NA | 13 | TRBJ2-5 | TRBV18 | NA
TGTGCCAGCAGCCTACTTGTTACGCCCGTACTAGCGGCCTACGAGCAGTACTTC | CASSLLVTPVLAAYEQYF | NA | 18 | TRBJ2-7 | TRBV5-8 | TRBD2
TGTGCCAGCAGTGAAGCCACAGGGGGCGTGAGTTCACCCCTCCACTTT | CASSEATGGVSSPLHF | few | 16 | TRBJ1-6 | TRBV6-1 | TRBD1
TGTGCCAGCAGCTTTTCACAATCGCGGGAGACCCAGTACTTC | CASSFSQSRETQYF | NA | 14 | TRBJ2-5 | TRBV7-2 | NA
TGTGCCAGCTCCCTAGGCAGGGCAGGCACTAATGAAAAACTGTTTTTT | CASSLGRAGTNEKLFF | NA | 16 | TRBJ1-4 | TRBV18 | NA
TGTGCCAGCTCACAACAGGGTTGGGTCGGAAACACCATATATTTT | CASSQQGWVGNTIYF | NA | 15 | TRBJ1-3 | TRBV18 | NA
TGTGCCACCAGCAGAGAACCCTTAGCGGGGGCGGGGGAGACCCAGTACTTC | CATSREPLAGAGETQYF | NA | 17 | TRBJ2-5 | TRBV15 | TRBD2
TGTGCCAGCAGCTTAAGGGTGCAGGTGGGACAAGATACGCAGTATTTT | CASSLRVQVGQDTQYF | few | 16 | TRBJ2-3 | TRBV7-3 | NA
TGCGCCAGCAGCCAAGATTTAGAGGGAGCGGGCTCCTACGAGCAGTACTTC | CASSQDLEGAGSYEQYF | once | 17 | TRBJ2-7 | TRBV4-1 | NA
TGTGCCAGCAGTTCCTTAACTAGCGGCTCCTACGAGCAGTACTTC | CASSSLTSGSYEQYF | NA | 15 | TRBJ2-7 | TRBV28 | TRBD2
TGCGCCAGCAGCTTGGAGGCTAGCGGCTCCTACGAGCAGTACTTC | CASSLEASGSYEQYF | NA | 15 | TRBJ2-7 | TRBV5-1 | TRBD2